This TCR beta chain was documented in a study of blood T cells in healthy people across ages. Study findings and constraints: Greater diversity and more naive CD4+ cells were seen in long-lived donors than in aged donors. Estimated diversity across one million T cells was deemed an underestimate. Roughly linearly, TCR beta diversity per million T cells fell as age increased.

Worth noting for this clonotype: Antigen specificity is unknown.

The authors ran a second PCR of 7 to 11 cycles using a sample-barcoded 5' primer and a J-beta primer mix. One entry per CDR3 protein, called by TCRdb with MiXCR from the 5' RACE reads. The sample includes about 1,400,000 distinct CDR3 sequences, approximately 38% of them seen just once. Every sample had a minimum of 7 million PBMCs isolated. Sequenced material: blood. The receptor was isolated from a woman in her late teens or twenties in good health.

The CDR3 spells CASSLDGWQYNEQFF. CDR3 sequence (DNA): TGTGCCAGCAGTTTAGACGGCTGGCAATACAATGAGCAGTTCTTC. The chain is built from TRBV28 and TRBJ2-1, with D hard to call. CDR1 is MDHEN and CDR2 is SYDVKM in the germline V gene. This CDR3 is built from 15 residues. V lost 2 bases and J 4 bases, leaving 12 bases between the germline ends.